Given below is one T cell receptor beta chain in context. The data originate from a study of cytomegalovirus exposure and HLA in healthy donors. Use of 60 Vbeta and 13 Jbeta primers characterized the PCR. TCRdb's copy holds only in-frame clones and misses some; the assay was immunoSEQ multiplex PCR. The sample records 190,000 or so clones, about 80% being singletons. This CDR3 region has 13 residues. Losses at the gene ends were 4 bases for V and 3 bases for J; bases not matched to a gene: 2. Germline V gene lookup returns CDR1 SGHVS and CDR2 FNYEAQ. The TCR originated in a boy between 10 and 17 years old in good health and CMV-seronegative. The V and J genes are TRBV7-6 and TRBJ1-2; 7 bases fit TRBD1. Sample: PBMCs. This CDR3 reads CASSSGTDYGYTF. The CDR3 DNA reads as TGTGCCAGCAGCTCCGGGACAGACTATGGCTACACCTTC. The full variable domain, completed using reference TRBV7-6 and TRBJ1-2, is GAGVSQSPRYKVTKRGQDVALRCDPISGHVSLYWYRQALGQGPEFLTYFNYEAQQDKSGLPNDRFSAERPEGSISTLTIQRTEQRDSAMYRCASSSGTDYGYTFGSGTRLTVV.